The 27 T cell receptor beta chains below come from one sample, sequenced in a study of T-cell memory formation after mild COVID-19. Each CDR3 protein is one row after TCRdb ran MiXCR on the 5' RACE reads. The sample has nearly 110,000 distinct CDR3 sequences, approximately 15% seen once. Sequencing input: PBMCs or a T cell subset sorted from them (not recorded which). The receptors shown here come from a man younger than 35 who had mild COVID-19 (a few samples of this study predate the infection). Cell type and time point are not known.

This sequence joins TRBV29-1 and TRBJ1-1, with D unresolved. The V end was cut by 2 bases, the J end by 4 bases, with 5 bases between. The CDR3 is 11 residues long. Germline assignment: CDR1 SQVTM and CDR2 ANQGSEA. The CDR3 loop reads CSVEWGTEAFF. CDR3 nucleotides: TGCAGCGTTGAATGGGGCACTGAAGCTTTCTTT.

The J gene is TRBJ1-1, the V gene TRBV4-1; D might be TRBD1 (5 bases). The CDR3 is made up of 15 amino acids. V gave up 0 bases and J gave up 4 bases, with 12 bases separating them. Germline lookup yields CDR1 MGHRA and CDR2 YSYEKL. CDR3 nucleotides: TGCGCCAGCAGCCAAGAACCGGGGGAAGTCACTGAAGCTTTCTTT. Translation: CASSQEPGEVTEAFF.

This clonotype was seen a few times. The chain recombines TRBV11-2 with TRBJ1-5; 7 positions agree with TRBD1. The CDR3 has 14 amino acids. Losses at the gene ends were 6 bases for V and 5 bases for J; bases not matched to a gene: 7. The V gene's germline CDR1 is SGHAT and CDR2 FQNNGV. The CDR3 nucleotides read TGTGCCAGCAGACAGACAGGGATTGATCAGCCCCAGCATTTT. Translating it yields CASRQTGIDQPQHF.

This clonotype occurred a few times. In nucleotides, the CDR3 is TGCAGTGCTAGAGACCAAAATCCCACTCGTCCGCGGCGAGACACGCAGTATTTT. It is translated as CSARDQNPTRPRRDTQYF. The chain couples TRBV20-1 to TRBJ2-3; D uncertain. CDR3 length equals 18 residues. V lost 0 bases, J lost 9 bases, and 28 bases lay in between. Germline V lookup: CDR1 DFQATT, CDR2 SNEGSKA (reference sequence).

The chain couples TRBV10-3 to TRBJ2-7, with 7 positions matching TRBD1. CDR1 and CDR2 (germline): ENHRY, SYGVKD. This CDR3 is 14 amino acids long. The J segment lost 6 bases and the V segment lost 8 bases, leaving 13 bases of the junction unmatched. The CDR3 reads CAIGPTGSGGEQYF. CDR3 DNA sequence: TGTGCCATCGGGCCGACAGGGTCCGGAGGCGAGCAGTACTTC.

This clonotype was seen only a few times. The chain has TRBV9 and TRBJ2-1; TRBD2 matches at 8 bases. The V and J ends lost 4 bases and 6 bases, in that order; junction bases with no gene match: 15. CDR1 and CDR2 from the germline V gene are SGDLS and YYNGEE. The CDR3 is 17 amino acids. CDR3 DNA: TGTGCCAGCAGCCCGGCCCCTCGGGGGGGCCTCACCAATGAGCAGTTCTTC. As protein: CASSPAPRGGLTNEQFF.

The CDR3 loop reads CASSSTSGVADTQYF. The CDR3 DNA sequence: TGTGCCAGCAGCTCGACTTCAGGGGTGGCAGATACGCAGTATTTT. This chain links TRBV7-3 with TRBJ2-3, with a tentative D call TRBD1 (6 bases). The CDR3 extends over 15 amino acids. Germline CDR1 and CDR2: SGHTA and FQGTGA. Between the trimmed V and J ends, which lost 4 bases and 4 bases, there was a span of 15 bases.

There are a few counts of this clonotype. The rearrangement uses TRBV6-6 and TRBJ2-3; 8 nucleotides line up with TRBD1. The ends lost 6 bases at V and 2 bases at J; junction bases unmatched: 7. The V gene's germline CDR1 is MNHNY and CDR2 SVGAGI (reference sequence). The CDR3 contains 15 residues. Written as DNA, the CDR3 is TGTGCCAGCAGCATGCAGGGGGCATCCACAGATACGCAGTATTTT. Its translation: CASSMQGASTDTQYF.

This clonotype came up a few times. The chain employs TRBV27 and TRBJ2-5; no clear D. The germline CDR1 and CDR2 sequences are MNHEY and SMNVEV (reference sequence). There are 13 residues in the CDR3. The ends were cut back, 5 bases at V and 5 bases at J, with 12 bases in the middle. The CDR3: CASSLSPGETQYF. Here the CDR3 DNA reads TGTGCCAGCAGTCTCTCTCCCGGGGAGACCCAGTACTTC.

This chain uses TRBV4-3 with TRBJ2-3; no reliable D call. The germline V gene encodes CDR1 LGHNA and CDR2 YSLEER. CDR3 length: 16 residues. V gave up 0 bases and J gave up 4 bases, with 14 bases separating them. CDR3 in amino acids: CASSQDIGAFPDTQYF. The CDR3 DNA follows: TGCGCCAGCAGCCAAGATATAGGAGCTTTCCCAGATACGCAGTATTTT.

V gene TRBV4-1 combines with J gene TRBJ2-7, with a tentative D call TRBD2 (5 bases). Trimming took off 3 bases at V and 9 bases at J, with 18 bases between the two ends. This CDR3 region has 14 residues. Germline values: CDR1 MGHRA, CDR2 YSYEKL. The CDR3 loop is CASSQTTGIGSQYF. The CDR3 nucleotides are TGCGCCAGCAGCCAGACCACGGGGATTGGATCGCAGTACTTC.

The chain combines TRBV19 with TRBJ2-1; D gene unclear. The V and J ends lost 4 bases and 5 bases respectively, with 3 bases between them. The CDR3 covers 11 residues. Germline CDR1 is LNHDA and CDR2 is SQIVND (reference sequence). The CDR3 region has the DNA TGTGCCAGTAGTAGCAACAATGAGCAGTTCTTC. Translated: CASSSNNEQFF.

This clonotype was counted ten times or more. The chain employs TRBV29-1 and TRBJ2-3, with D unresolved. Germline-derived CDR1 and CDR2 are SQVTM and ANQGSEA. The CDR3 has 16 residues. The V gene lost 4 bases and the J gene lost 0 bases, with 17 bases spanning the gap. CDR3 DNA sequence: TGCAGCGTTGTTGGCGGCCAGCGCGATAGCACAGATACGCAGTATTTT. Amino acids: CSVVGGQRDSTDTQYF.

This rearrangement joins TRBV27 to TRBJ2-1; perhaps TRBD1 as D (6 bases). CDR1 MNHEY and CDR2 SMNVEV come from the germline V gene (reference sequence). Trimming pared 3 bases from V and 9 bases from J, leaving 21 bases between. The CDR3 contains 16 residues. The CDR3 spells CASSFSQGPAASEQFF. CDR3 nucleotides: TGTGCCAGCAGTTTTAGTCAGGGGCCAGCCGCTAGTGAGCAGTTCTTC.

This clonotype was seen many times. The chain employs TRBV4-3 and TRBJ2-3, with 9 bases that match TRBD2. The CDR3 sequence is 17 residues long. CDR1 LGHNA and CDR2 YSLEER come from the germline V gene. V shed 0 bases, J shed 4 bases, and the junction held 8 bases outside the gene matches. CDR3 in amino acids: CASSQDRGGGAADTQYF. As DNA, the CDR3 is TGCGCCAGCAGCCAAGACAGAGGCGGGGGGGCCGCAGATACGCAGTATTTT.

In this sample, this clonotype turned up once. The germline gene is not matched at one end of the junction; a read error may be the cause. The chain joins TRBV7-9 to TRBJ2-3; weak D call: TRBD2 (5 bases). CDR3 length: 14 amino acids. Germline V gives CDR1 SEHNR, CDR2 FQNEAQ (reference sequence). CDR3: CASSLEDSTHTQYF. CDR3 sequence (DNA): TGTGCCAGCAGCTTAGAGGACTCCACACATACGCAGTATTTT.

The CDR3 nucleotides read TGCGCCAGCAGCCAATCCGTACTAGCCAGTGAGCAGTTCTTC. Its protein product is CASSQSVLASEQFF. The rearrangement joins TRBV4-1 to TRBJ2-1; D may be TRBD2 (6 bases). The CDR3 loop spans 14 amino acids. The V end lost 2 bases, the J end lost 9 bases, and 14 bases lay between the germline ends. CDR1 MGHRA and CDR2 YSYEKL come from the germline V gene.

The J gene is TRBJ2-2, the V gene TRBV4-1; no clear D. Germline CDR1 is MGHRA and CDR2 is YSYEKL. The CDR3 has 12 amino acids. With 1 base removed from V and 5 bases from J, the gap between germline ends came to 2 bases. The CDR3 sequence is CASSQVTGELFF. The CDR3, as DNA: TGCGCCAGCAGCCAAGTTACCGGGGAGCTGTTTTTT.

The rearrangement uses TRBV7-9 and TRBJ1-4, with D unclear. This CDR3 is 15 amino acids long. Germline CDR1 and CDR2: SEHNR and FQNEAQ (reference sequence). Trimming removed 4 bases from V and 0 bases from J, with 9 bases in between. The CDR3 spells CASSSPQATNEKLFF. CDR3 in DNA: TGTGCCAGCAGCTCCCCCCAAGCAACTAATGAAAAACTGTTTTTT.

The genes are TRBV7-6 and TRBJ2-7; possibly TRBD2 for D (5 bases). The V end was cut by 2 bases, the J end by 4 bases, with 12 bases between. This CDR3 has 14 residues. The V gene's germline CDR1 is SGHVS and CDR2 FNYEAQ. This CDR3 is CASSLSLGVYEQYF. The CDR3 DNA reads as TGTGCCAGCAGCTTATCTCTGGGAGTATACGAGCAGTACTTC.

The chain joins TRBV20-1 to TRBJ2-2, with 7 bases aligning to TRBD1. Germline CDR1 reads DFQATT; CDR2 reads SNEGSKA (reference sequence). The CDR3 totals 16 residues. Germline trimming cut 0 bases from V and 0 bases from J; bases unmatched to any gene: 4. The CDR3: CSARDQDRANTGELFF. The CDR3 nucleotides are TGCAGTGCTAGAGATCAAGACAGGGCGAACACCGGGGAGCTGTTTTTT.

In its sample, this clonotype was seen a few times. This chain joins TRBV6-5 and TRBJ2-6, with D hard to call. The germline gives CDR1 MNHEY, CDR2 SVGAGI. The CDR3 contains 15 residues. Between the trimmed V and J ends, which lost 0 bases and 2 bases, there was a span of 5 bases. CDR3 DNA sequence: TGTGCCAGCAGTTACTCACGGGCTGGGGCCAACGTCCTGACTTTC. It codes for CASSYSRAGANVLTF.

The CDR3 region has the DNA TGTGCCAGCAGCGTAGTGGGTAATTCACCCCTCCACTTT. Protein product: CASSVVGNSPLHF. The J gene is TRBJ1-6, the V gene TRBV9; D uncertain. Per the germline V gene, CDR1 is SGDLS and CDR2 is YYNGEE. The CDR3 length is 13 residues. Trimming pared 0 bases from V and 6 bases from J, leaving 4 bases between.

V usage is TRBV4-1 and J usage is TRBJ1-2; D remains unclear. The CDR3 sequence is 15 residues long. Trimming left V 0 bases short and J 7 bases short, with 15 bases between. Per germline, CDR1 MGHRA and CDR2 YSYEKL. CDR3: CASSQDIIRGVGYTF. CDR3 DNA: TGCGCCAGCAGCCAAGATATAATTCGCGGGGTTGGCTACACCTTC.

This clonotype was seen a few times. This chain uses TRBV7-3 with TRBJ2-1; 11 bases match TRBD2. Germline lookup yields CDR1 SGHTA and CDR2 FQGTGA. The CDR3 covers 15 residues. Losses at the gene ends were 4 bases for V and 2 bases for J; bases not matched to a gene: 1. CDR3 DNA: TGTGCCAGCAGCTCGACTAGCGGGGCCTACAATGAGCAGTTCTTC. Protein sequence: CASSSTSGAYNEQFF.

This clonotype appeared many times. CDR3 nucleotide sequence: TGTGCCAGCAGCCGGACGACCTCCCGAGGAAATGAGCAGTTCTTC. Amino acids: CASSRTTSRGNEQFF. This chain joins TRBV7-9 and TRBJ2-1; no clear D. CDR1 SEHNR and CDR2 FQNEAQ come from the germline V gene (reference sequence). Trimming removed 5 bases from V and 7 bases from J, with 18 bases in between. The CDR3 is 15 amino acids.

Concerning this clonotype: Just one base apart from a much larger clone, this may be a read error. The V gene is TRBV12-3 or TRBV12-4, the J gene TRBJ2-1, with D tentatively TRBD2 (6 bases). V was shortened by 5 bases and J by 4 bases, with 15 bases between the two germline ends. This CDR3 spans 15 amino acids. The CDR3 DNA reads TGTGCCAGCAGTCCCCTGGTCGGGAGTTACAATGAGCAGTTCTTC. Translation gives CASSPLVGSYNEQFF.